One T cell receptor beta chain is described in this entry. Its antigen is not known. Time point given: patch test 2, 6 weeks after DPC sensitization. Treatment in this sample: therapeutic diphenylcyclopropenone sensitization with weekly scalp DPC. The data are from a study of human T cells and chemical hapten exposure. CDR3 size: 15 residues. The V gene's germline CDR1 is MNHEY and CDR2 SMNVEV (reference sequence). V lost 4 bases, J lost 1 base, and 6 bases stayed unmatched. Whole-study results and caveats: High-frequency TCRs, those above 1 in 1000, stayed the same after DPC sensitization. Versus controls, expanded TCRs had significantly more large CDR3 similarity clusters.

TCRdb redid the calling of the RACE reads with MiXCR, one entry per CDR3 protein. The sample lists approximately 87,000 distinct CDR3 sequences, approximately 10% seen once, with about 3% in the top ten. The chain uses TRBV27 and TRBJ2-7; 8 bases map to TRBD1. The receptor comes from a woman aged 40 to 50 with alopecia areata. Some clones in this sample may be carry-over from other donors' samples. The specimen comprised whole blood, sampled in connection with sensitization to the hapten diphenylcyclopropenone (DPC). The CDR3 sequence is CASSSTGTGSYEQYF. The CDR3 DNA reads as TGTGCCAGCAGTTCAACCGGGACAGGATCCTACGAGCAGTACTTC.